These T cell receptor beta chains were read from a single sample in a study of blood T cell repertoires in COVID-19. Data came from immunoSEQ multiplex PCR; TCRdb stores just in-frame clones and leaves some out. Here the sample spans approximately 97,000 clones, 85% being singletons. Source material: peripheral blood. These receptors originate from a man aged 80 or over with acute or convalescent COVID-19. Both conserved end residues are part of each CDR3. A D gene is named only where the DNA matches it firmly. Only part of the rows carry a size: once, few, many, or a class if the clone is expanded.

abundance	v_gene	d_gene	j_gene	CDR3nt	CDR3aa
.	TRBV6-5	TRBD2	TRBJ2-2	TGTGCCAGCAGGGGACTAGCGGCGAACACCGGGGAGCTGTTTTTT	CASRGLAANTGELFF
.	TRBV3-1/TRBV3-2	TRBD1	TRBJ1-2	TGTGCCAGCAGCCAAGAAGGATGGCAGGGGGGCCGCTATGGCTACACCTTC	CASSQEGWQGGRYGYTF
once	TRBV7-2	.	TRBJ2-1	TGTGCCAGCAGCCCCCTAGCCCAATACAATGAGCAGTTCTTC	CASSPLAQYNEQFF
.	TRBV9	TRBD2	TRBJ2-1	TGTGCCAGCAGCGTAGCGGCTAGCGGGTTATCTGAGCAGTTCTTC	CASSVAASGLSEQFF
.	TRBV6-4	TRBD1	TRBJ1-1	TGTGCCAGCAGGGCCGGGACAGGGAGCACTGAAGCTTTCTTT	CASRAGTGSTEAFF
.	TRBV12-3/TRBV12-4	.	TRBJ1-2	TGTGCCAGCAGTTCCACGGTCTACTATGGCTACACCTTC	CASSSTVYYGYTF
.	TRBV29-1	.	TRBJ1-2	TGCAGCGTTGAAGAATCGGACAGATATGGCTACACCTTC	CSVEESDRYGYTF
.	TRBV5-6	TRBD1	TRBJ2-1	TGTGCCAGCAGCTTTGGACAGGGTTGGCAGTTCTTC	CASSFGQGWQFF
.	TRBV7-2	TRBD2	TRBJ2-3	TGTGCCAGCAGCTCTGGACTAGCGGGAGAGCTAGGTACGCAGTATTTT	CASSSGLAGELGTQYF
.	TRBV27	.	TRBJ2-7	TGTGCCAGCAGTTTATCGAGCGCTGGGTACGAGCAGTACTTC	CASSLSSAGYEQYF
.	TRBV28	.	TRBJ1-2	TGTGCCAGCAGTTTAAGGCAGGGATATTCATATGGCTACACCTTC	CASSLRQGYSYGYTF
.	TRBV2	.	TRBJ2-1	TGTGCCAGCAGTGAAGGAGTCACTAGATACAATGAGCAGTTCTTC	CASSEGVTRYNEQFF
.	TRBV21-1	.	TRBJ2-1	TGTGCCAGCAGCAAAGCTCGTGCTAGCGGGAGTAGTAATGAGCAGTTCTTC	CASSKARASGSSNEQFF
.	TRBV30	.	TRBJ1-5	TGTGCCTGGAGTGGACAGGGCAATCAGCCCCAGCATTTT	CAWSGQGNQPQHF
few	TRBV28	.	TRBJ1-1	TGTGCCAGCAGTCCTATGATCCGGACAGCAGACACTGAAGCTTTCTTT	CASSPMIRTADTEAFF
.	TRBV29-1	.	TRBJ2-7	TGCAGCGTTGTTAGCAGAAGAAACTCCTACGAGCAGTACTTC	CSVVSRRNSYEQYF
.	TRBV5-1	.	TRBJ2-6	TGCGCCAGCAGCTTGGCGACAGTCTCTGGGGCCAACGTCCTGACTTTC	CASSLATVSGANVLTF
.	TRBV24-1	TRBD2	TRBJ2-1	TGTGCCACCAGTGGTCGGACTAGCGGGAGCTCCTACAATGAGCAGTTCTTC	CATSGRTSGSSYNEQFF
.	TRBV27	TRBD1	TRBJ1-4	TGTGCCAGCAGTCGGACAGGGTATAATGAAAAACTGTTTTTT	CASSRTGYNEKLFF
once	TRBV4-2	TRBD2	TRBJ2-7	TGTGCCAGCAGCCAAGAGATCACTAGCGGGAGTCAGCAGTACTTC	CASSQEITSGSQQYF
.	TRBV24-1	TRBD2	TRBJ2-3	TGTGCCACCAGTGATTTGAGGGCAGCGGGAGTAGGGGATACGCAGTATTTT	CATSDLRAAGVGDTQYF
few	TRBV28	TRBD2	TRBJ2-1	TGTGCCAGCAGGTGGGGGCTAGCGGGATCTGGTGAGCAGTTCTTC	CASRWGLAGSGEQFF
.	TRBV5-4	.	TRBJ2-2	TGTGCCAGCAGCTCAACAGAGACCGCCGGGGAGCTGTTTTTT	CASSSTETAGELFF
.	TRBV6-5	.	TRBJ2-2	TGTGCCAGCAGTTTGGGCCCGGACACCGGGGAGCTGTTTTTT	CASSLGPDTGELFF
.	TRBV5-6	.	TRBJ2-6	TGTGCCAGCAGCTCGAAATACCTCGAAATGAGCTCTGGGGCCAACGTCCTGACTTTC	CASSSKYLEMSSGANVLTF
.	TRBV29-1	.	TRBJ1-2	TGCAGCGTTGAAGGTCGGGGGGCCTACTATGGCTACACCTTC	CSVEGRGAYYGYTF
.	TRBV19	TRBD2	TRBJ2-2	TGTGCCAGTAGTAAACAGGAGCTAGCGGCCCAGCCCACCGGGGAGCTGTTTTTT	CASSKQELAAQPTGELFF
.	TRBV19	TRBD1	TRBJ2-1	TGTGCCAGCGGGGACAGGGGGCTTTACAATGAGCAGTTCTTC	CASGDRGLYNEQFF
.	TRBV19	.	TRBJ2-4	TGTGCCAGTAGTCCTCGGACAGGAGGGGTGGCCAAAAACATTCAGTACTTC	CASSPRTGGVAKNIQYF
.	TRBV6-5	.	TRBJ2-5	TGTGCCAGCAGACGGGGAGTCACCGAGACCCAGTACTTC	CASRRGVTETQYF
.	TRBV6-5	.	TRBJ2-5	TGTGCCAGCAGCCAAACAGGTTCGACCCAGTACTTC	CASSQTGSTQYF
.	TRBV24-1	.	TRBJ2-7	TGTGCCACCAGCTCCACGAGCTCCTACGAGCAGTACTTC	CATSSTSSYEQYF
.	TRBV18	.	TRBJ2-5	TGTGCCAGCTCACCACCGGAGGGGTTAAAAGAGACCCAGTACTTC	CASSPPEGLKETQYF
.	TRBV30	TRBD1	TRBJ1-5	TGTGCCTGGAGTGTCAGGGGACAGGGAAATCAGCCCCAGCATTTT	CAWSVRGQGNQPQHF
.	TRBV19	.	TRBJ2-7	TGTGCCAGTAGTATACAGGGTGGTTACGAGCAGTACTTC	CASSIQGGYEQYF
.	TRBV19	TRBD1	TRBJ1-1	TGTGCCAGTAGTCCCCCAGGGGGTATCGGTGGGGTCACTGAAGCTTTCTTT	CASSPPGGIGGVTEAFF
.	TRBV7-9	TRBD1	TRBJ1-2	TGTGCCAGCAGCTTAGGGGGGGACAGGGCCGTGGCAGGCTACACCTTC	CASSLGGDRAVAGYTF
.	TRBV3-1/TRBV3-2	.	TRBJ1-6	TGTGCCAGCAGCCATTCTGGGGACGGGAGATCACCCCTCCACTTT	CASSHSGDGRSPLHF
.	TRBV7-8	.	TRBJ2-1	TGTGCCAGCAGCTTATTGAGGTTTAGCGGCAATGAGCAGTTCTTC	CASSLLRFSGNEQFF
.	TRBV5-8	.	TRBJ1-6	TGTGCCAGCAGAACTACAGGGATCTATTCACCCCTCCACTTT	CASRTTGIYSPLHF
once	TRBV9	.	TRBJ1-1	TGTGCCAGCAGTCACTCGACAGCGAACACTGAAGCTTTCTTT	CASSHSTANTEAFF
.	TRBV5-4	.	TRBJ2-5	TGTGCCAGCAGCTTGAAGGGGCCCGTAGAGACCCAGTACTTC	CASSLKGPVETQYF
.	TRBV18	TRBD2	TRBJ2-1	TGTGCCAGCTCACCTCGGGAGGCGAATGAGCAGTTCTTC	CASSPREANEQFF
.	TRBV15	TRBD1	TRBJ2-6	TGTGCCACCAGCATCGGGACAGACTACTCTGGGGCCAACGTCCTGACTTTC	CATSIGTDYSGANVLTF
.	TRBV6-1	TRBD1	TRBJ1-5	TGTGCCAGCAGTGAAATGGACAGGGGAGAGCAGCCCCAGCATTTT	CASSEMDRGEQPQHF
.	TRBV2	.	TRBJ1-1	TGTGCCAGCAGTGATTTGGTCTGGGGGGACACTGAAGCTTTCTTT	CASSDLVWGDTEAFF
.	TRBV6-4	TRBD2	TRBJ2-2	TGTGCCAGCAGTAGACTAGCGGGAGAAGGCTGGAACACCGGGGAGCTGTTTTTT	CASSRLAGEGWNTGELFF
.	TRBV12-5	TRBD1	TRBJ1-5	TGTGCTAGTGGTTTAGACCTCCGGGACAGGGGGCTGAGAAAAAGCAATCAGCCCCAGCATTTT	CASGLDLRDRGLRKSNQPQHF
few	TRBV27	TRBD1	TRBJ2-7	TGTGCCAGCAGTTTTTGGCCGACAGGGGGCTTCTACGAGCAGTACTTC	CASSFWPTGGFYEQYF